These T cell receptor beta chains were read from a single sample in a study of blood T cell repertoires in COVID-19. TCRdb keeps only in-frame clones here, not all; method: immunoSEQ multiplex PCR. The sample includes 280,000 or so clones, around 85% of them seen just once. The sequencing sample was made of PBMCs or T cells enriched from blood (not recorded which). The source is a woman aged 40 to 50 who had recovered from COVID-19. CDR3s leave out the opening cysteine and the closing phenylalanine or tryptophan.

TRBJ1-2 | TRBV28 | ASETGGQDYGYT
TRBJ1-5 | TRBV28 | ASSLTPQGARGQPQH
TRBJ1-5 | TRBV6-2/TRBV6-3 | ASSAAPWVNQPQH
TRBJ1-1 | TRBV4-3 | ASSQSRDTVPWTEAF
TRBJ2-7 | TRBV28 | ASGGQDHYEQY
TRBJ2-3 | TRBV2 | ASSEQGSRDTQY
TRBJ2-3 | TRBV7-2 | ASSLSAGADTQY
TRBJ1-4 | TRBV2 | ASTGTGGDEKLF
TRBJ1-3 | TRBV19 | ASSSGSGNTIY
TRBJ2-7 | TRBV4-3 | ASSQGTGRTYEQY
TRBJ1-1 | TRBV18 | ASSRTDNTEAF
TRBJ1-5 | TRBV9 | ASSRGLYQPQH
TRBJ1-2 | TRBV7-2 | ASSNYRDSETYGYT
TRBJ2-3 | TRBV5-1 | ASSHGTSGDTQY
TRBJ2-3 | TRBV28 | ASSSGYTDTQY
TRBJ2-6 | TRBV30 | AWSMGHAISGANVLT
TRBJ2-7 | TRBV4-1 | ASSQDRGQGYEQY
TRBJ1-1 | TRBV2 | ASRGGAGVIGEAF
TRBJ1-4 | TRBV27 | ASSFSRGGEKLF
TRBJ2-1 | TRBV2 | ASSAGGTGGHEQF
TRBJ1-2 | TRBV4-1 | ASSHTQGAQYGYT
TRBJ1-1 | TRBV4-3 | ASSQAGTGAF
TRBJ1-2 | TRBV28 | ASTPPGGRYYGYT
TRBJ2-4 | TRBV28 | ASSGTAAPIQY
TRBJ2-1 | TRBV3-1/TRBV3-2 | ASQRSSYNEQF
TRBJ1-6 | TRBV3-1/TRBV3-2 | ASSQGHRGNSPLH
TRBJ2-7 | TRBV28 | ASSRTPPRTYEQY
TRBJ1-2 | TRBV4-2 | ASSQTSLGAKGYT
TRBJ1-1 | TRBV9 | ASSVVTVGRGNTEAF
TRBJ2-5 | TRBV25-1 | ASSARGTPGRETQY
TRBJ2-5 | TRBV9 | ASSVADSAQETQY
TRBJ2-1 | TRBV10-1 | ASSESFGGLKQF
TRBJ2-3 | TRBV3-1/TRBV3-2 | ASSQEGGTQY
TRBJ2-2 | TRBV30 | AWTESTGRGTGELF
TRBJ1-6 | TRBV29-1 | SVSTGVGNSPLH
TRBJ2-1 | TRBV11-2 | ASSPDRAREQF
TRBJ1-2 | TRBV28 | ASRRTEPLTYGYT
TRBJ2-1 | TRBV6-2/TRBV6-3 | ASSYSENLAGGDEQF
TRBJ1-2 | TRBV19 | ASSLSSLNYGYT
TRBJ2-4 | TRBV28 | ASRWATQNIQY
TRBJ2-7 | TRBV28 | ASRPSETRKTYEQY
TRBJ2-1 | TRBV28 | ASSLSSGITRPNEQF
TRBJ2-7 | TRBV21-1 | ASSKPDRDEQY
TRBJ1-2 | TRBV29-1 | SVVQTPGGYGYT
TRBJ1-5 | TRBV6-1 | ASSEKVHSYSNQPQH
TRBJ2-7 | TRBV9 | ASSVRERATPYEQY
TRBJ2-7 | TRBV19 | ASSPGLAGGTYEQY
TRBJ2-7 | TRBV4-3 | ASSQGLRDRDEQY
TRBJ2-1 | TRBV7-2 | ASSLGSRSSYNEQF
TRBJ2-7 | TRBV5-1 | ASSLGTSGSPSYEQY
TRBJ2-7 | TRBV7-9 | ASSPWDREGHEQY
TRBJ2-1 | TRBV6-2/TRBV6-3 | ASSGGRRNNEQF
TRBJ2-3 | TRBV19 | ASSMLGLAAPAGGSRTDTQY
TRBJ2-1 | TRBV20-1 | SAPSHNEQF
TRBJ2-5 | TRBV7-2 | ASSLVGIGGETQY
TRBJ2-1 | TRBV5-1 | ASSSGTAYSYNEQF
TRBJ1-6 | TRBV28 | ASSLTRDNSPLH
TRBJ2-4 | TRBV4-1 | ASSQDIAGNAH